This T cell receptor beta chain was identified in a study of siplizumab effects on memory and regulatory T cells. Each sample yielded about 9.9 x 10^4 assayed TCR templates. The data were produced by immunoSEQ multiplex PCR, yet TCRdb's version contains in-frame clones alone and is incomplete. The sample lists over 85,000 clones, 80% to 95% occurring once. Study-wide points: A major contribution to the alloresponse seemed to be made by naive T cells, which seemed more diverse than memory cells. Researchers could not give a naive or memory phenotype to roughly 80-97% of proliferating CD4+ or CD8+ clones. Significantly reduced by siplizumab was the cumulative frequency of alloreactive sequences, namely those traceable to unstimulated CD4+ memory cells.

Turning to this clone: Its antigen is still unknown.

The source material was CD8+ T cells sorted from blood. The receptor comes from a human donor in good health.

CDR3: CASSDVLGQGNQPQHF. For the CDR3, the DNA is TGTGCCAGCAGTGATGTTCTGGGACAAGGTAATCAGCCCCAGCATTTT. J is TRBJ1-5 and V is TRBV6-1; a possible D gene is TRBD1 (6 bases). The CDR3 is 16 residues long. In germline, CDR1 is MNHNS, CDR2 SASEGT. V was shortened by 3 bases and J by 4 bases, with 16 bases between the two germline ends.